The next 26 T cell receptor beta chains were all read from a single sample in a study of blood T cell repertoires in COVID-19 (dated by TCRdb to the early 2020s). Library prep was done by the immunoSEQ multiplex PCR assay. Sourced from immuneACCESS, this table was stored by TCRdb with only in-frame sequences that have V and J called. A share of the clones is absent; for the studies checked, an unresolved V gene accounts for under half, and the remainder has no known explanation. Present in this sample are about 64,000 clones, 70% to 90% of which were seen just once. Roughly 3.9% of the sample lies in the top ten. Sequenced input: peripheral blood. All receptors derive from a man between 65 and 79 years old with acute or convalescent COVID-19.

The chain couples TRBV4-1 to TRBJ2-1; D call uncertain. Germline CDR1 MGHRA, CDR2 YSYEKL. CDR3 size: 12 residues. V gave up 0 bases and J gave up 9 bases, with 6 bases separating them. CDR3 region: CASSQDIGEQFF. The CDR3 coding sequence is TGCGCCAGCAGCCAAGATATCGGTGAGCAGTTCTTC.

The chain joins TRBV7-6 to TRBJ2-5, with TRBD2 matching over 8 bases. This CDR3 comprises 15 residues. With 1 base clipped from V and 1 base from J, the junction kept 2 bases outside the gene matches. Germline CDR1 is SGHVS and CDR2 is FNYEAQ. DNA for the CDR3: TGTGCCAGCAGCTTAGGCGGGGGGATCCAAGAGACCCAGTACTTC. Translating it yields CASSLGGGIQETQYF.

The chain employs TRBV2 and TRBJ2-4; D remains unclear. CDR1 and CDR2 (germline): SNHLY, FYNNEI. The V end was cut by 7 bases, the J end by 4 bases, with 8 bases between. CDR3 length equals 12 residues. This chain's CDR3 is CASTGVKNIQYF. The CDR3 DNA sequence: TGTGCCAGCACCGGTGTTAAAAACATTCAGTACTTC.

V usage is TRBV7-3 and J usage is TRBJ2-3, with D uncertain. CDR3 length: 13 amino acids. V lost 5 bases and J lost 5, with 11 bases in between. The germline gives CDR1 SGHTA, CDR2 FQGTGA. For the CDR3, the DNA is TGTGCCAGCAGCCTATATAGTGAAGATACGCAGTATTTT. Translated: CASSLYSEDTQYF.

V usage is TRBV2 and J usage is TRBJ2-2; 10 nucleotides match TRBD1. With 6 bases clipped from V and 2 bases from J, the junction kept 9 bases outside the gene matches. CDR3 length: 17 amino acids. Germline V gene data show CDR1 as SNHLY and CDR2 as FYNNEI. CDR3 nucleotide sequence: TGTGCCAGCAGCCCAAGCTGGGACAGGGGAAACACCGGGGAGCTGTTTTTT. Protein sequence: CASSPSWDRGNTGELFF.

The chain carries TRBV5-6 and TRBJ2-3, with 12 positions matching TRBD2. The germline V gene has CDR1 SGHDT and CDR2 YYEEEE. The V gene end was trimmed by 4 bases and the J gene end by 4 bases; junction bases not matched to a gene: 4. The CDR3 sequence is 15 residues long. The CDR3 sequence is CASSRTSGEADTQYF. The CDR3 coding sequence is TGTGCCAGCAGCCGGACTAGCGGGGAGGCAGATACGCAGTATTTT.

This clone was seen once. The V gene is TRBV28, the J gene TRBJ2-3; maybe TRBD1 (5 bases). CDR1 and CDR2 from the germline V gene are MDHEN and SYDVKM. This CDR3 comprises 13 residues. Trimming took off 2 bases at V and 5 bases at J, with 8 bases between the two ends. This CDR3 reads CASSLLRVDTQYF. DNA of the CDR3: TGTGCCAGCAGTTTACTCAGGGTAGATACGCAGTATTTT.

The CDR3 DNA follows: TGTGCCAGCAGTGAAACCCAGAGCACAGATACGCAGTATTTT. Translated, it gives CASSETQSTDTQYF. The chain employs TRBV6-1 and TRBJ2-3; D not resolved. Germline assignment: CDR1 MNHNS and CDR2 SASEGT. This CDR3 spans 14 amino acids. V lost 2 bases and J 0 bases, leaving 6 bases between the germline ends.

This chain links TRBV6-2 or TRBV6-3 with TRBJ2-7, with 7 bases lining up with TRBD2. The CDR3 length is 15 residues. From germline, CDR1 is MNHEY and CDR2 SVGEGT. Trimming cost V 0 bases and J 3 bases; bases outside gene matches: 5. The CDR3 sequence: CASSYSAGRGYEQYF. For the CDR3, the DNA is TGTGCCAGCAGTTACTCGGCAGGGAGGGGCTACGAGCAGTACTTC.

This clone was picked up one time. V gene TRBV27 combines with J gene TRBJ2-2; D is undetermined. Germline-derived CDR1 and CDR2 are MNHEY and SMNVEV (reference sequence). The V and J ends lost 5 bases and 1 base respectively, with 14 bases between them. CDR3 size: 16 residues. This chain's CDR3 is CASSPRSRVNTGELFF. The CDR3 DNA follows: TGTGCCAGCAGTCCCCGGTCACGGGTGAACACCGGGGAGCTGTTTTTT.

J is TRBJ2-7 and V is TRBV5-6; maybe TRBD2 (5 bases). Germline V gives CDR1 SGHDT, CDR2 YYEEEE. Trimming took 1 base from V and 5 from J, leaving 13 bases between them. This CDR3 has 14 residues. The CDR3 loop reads CASSLRGRGHEQYF. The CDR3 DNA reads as TGTGCCAGCAGCTTGCGCGGTCGAGGGCACGAGCAGTACTTC.

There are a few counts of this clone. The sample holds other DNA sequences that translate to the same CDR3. In DNA form, the CDR3 reads TGTGCCAGCAGTTACAGACAGGGTTATGGCTACACCTTC. It is translated as CASSYRQGYGYTF. J is TRBJ1-2 and V is TRBV6-5; 7 bases agree with TRBD1. V was pared by 2 bases and J by 5 bases, with 2 bases of the junction left unmatched. The length of the CDR3 is 13 residues. Germline V gene lookup returns CDR1 MNHEY and CDR2 SVGAGI.

This CDR3 reads CASSQMFLGRATRDADTQYF. In DNA form, the CDR3 reads TGTGCCAGCAGCCAAATGTTCCTCGGGAGGGCGACGCGGGACGCAGATACGCAGTATTTT. The rearrangement uses TRBV3-1 (or the pseudogene TRBV3-2) and TRBJ2-3, with 8 bases matching TRBD2. Trimming removed 2 bases from V and 4 bases from J; junction bases left unmatched: 20. Germline V gene lookup returns CDR1 LGHDT and CDR2 YNNKEL (reference sequence). This CDR3 contains 20 residues.

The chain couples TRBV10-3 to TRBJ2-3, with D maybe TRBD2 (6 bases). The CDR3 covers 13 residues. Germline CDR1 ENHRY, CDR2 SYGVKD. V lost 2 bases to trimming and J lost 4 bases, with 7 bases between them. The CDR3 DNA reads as TGTGCCATCAGTGAGGGGAGGTCAGATACGCAGTATTTT. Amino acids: CAISEGRSDTQYF.

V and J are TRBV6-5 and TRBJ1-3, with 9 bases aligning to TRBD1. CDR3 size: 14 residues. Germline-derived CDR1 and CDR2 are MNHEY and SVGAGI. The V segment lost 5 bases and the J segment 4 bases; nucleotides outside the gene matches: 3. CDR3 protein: CASSNRGQGNTIYF. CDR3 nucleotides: TGTGCCAGCAGTAACAGGGGGCAAGGAAACACCATATATTTT.

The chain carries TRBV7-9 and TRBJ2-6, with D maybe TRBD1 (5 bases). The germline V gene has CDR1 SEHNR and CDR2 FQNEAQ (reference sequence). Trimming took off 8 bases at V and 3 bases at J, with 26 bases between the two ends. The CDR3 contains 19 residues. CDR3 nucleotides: TGTGCCAGCCCTCCTGCCGTAGGGGAACGGGTGTTTGGGGCCAACGTCCTGACTTTC. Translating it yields CASPPAVGERVFGANVLTF.

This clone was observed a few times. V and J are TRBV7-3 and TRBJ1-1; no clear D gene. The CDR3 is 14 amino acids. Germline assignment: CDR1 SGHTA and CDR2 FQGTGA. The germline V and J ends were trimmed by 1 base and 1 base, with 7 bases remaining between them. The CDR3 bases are TGTGCCAGCAGCTTAAGGGAGGGGAACACTGAAGCTTTCTTT. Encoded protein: CASSLREGNTEAFF.

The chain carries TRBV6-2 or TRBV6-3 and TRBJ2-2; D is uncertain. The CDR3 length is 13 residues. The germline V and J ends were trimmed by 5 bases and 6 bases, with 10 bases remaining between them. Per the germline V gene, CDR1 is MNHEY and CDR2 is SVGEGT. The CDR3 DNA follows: TGTGCCAGCAGTCCCCGTTACTCCGGGGAGCTGTTTTTT. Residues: CASSPRYSGELFF.

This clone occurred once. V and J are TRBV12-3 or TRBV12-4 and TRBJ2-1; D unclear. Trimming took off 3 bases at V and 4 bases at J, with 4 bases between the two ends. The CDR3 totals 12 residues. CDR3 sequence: CASSFYYNEQFF. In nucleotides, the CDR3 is TGTGCCAGCAGTTTTTATTACAATGAGCAGTTCTTC.

The CDR3 spells CASSLQGSGAQYF. Here the CDR3 DNA reads TGTGCCAGCAGCTTACAGGGGTCGGGGGCCCAGTACTTC. The chain links TRBV6-6 to TRBJ2-5, with D possibly matching TRBD1 (7 bases). The CDR3 consists of 13 residues. V lost 6 bases and J lost 9, with 17 bases in between. CDR1 is MNHNY and CDR2 is SVGAGI in the germline V gene (reference sequence).

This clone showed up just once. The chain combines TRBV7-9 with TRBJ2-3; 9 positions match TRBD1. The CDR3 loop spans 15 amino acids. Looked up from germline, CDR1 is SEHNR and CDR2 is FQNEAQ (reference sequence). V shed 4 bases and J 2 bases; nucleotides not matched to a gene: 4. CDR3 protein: CASSSGTGYTDTQYF. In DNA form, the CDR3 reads TGTGCCAGCAGCTCCGGGACAGGGTACACAGATACGCAGTATTTT.

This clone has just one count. The CDR3: CASQTGQGTDTQYF. CDR3 DNA sequence: TGTGCCAGTCAAACTGGACAGGGCACAGATACGCAGTATTTT. This chain connects TRBV19 to TRBJ2-3; 7 bases match TRBD1. There are 14 residues in the CDR3. Germline V gene lookup returns CDR1 LNHDA and CDR2 SQIVND (reference sequence). V lost 8 bases, J lost 1 base, and 6 bases stayed unmatched.

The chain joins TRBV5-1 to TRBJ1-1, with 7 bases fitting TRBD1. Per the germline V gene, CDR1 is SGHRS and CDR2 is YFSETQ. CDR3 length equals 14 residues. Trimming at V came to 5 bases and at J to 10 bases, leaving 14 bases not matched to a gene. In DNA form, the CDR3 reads TGCGCCAGCAGAAACGACCTTTGGCAGGGGGGAGCTTTCTTT. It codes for CASRNDLWQGGAFF.

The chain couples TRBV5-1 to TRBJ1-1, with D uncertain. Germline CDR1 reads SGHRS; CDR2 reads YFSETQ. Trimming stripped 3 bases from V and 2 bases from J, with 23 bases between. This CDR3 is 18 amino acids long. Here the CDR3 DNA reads TGCGCCAGCAGCTCCCAGTCGACACAATCTCTCCCCAACACTGAAGCTTTCTTT. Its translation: CASSSQSTQSLPNTEAFF. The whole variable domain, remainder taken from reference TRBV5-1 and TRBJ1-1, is KAGVTQTPRYLIKTRGQQVTLSCSPISGHRSVSWYQQTPGQGLQFLFEYFSETQRNKGNFPGRFSGRQFSNSRSEMNVSTLELGDSALYLCASSSQSTQSLPNTEAFFGQGTRLTVV.

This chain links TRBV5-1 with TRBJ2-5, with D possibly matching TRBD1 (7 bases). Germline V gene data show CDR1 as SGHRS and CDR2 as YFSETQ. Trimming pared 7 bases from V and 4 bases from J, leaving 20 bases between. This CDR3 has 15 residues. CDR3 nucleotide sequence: TGCGCCAGCGGGGCTAGTGGAGGGGGCCTAGAGACCCAGTACTTC. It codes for CASGASGGGLETQYF.

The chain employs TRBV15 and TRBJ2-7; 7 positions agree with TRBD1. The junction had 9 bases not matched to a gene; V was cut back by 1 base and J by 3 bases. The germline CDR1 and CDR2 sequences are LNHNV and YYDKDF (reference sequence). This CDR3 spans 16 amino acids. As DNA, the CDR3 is TGTGCCACCAGCAGAGGAGGAACAGGGGATCGCTACGAGCAGTACTTC. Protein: CATSRGGTGDRYEQYF.